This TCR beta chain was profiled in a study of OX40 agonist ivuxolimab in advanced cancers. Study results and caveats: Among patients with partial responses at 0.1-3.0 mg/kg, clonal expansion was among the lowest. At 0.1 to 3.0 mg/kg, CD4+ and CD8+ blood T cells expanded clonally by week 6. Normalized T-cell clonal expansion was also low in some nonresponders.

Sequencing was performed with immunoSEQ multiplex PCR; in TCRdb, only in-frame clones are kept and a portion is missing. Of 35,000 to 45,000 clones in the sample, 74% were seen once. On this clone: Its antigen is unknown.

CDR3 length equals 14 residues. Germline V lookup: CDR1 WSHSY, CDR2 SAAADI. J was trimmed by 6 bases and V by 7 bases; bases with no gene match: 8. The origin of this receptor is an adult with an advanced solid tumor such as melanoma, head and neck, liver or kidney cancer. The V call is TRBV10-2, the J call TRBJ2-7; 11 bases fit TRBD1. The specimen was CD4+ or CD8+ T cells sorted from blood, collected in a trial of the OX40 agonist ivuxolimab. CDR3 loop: CASTWDRGGSEQYF. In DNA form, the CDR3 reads TGCGCCAGCACGTGGGACAGGGGGGGGAGCGAGCAGTACTTC.